The source of this T cell receptor (beta chain) is a study of T cell repertoires in cytomegalovirus infection. Study-wide context: In public TCR beta signatures, there were indications of both CMV infection and matching HLA type. Study-wide results and caveats: CMV-specific TCR beta clonotypes restricted by HLA-C were the ones dominating the ex vivo response. People with CMV and the relevant HLA were identified by cumulative public TCR beta family frequency.

Germline values: CDR1 SGHTA, CDR2 FQGNSA. With 2 bases removed from V and 0 bases from J, the gap between germline ends came to 8 bases. This CDR3 is 15 amino acids long. The sample holds many counts of this clonotype. The antigen remains undetermined. MiXCR, run by TCRdb on the reads, gives a single entry per CDR3 protein. The sample has some 390,000 distinct CDR3 sequences, less than 20% seen once. The clonotype comes from a human donor in good health (CMV status not recorded). Some clones in this sample may be carry-over from other donors' samples. The chain carries TRBV7-2 and TRBJ2-1; D uncertain. The material sequenced was PBMCs. The CDR3 here is CASSLLYSSYNEQFF. In DNA, the CDR3 is TGTGCCAGCAGCTTACTATACAGCTCCTACAATGAGCAGTTCTTC.